Listed below are T cell receptor beta chains from one sample, sequenced in a study of long-term antiretroviral therapy in people with HIV. Libraries were prepared by immunoSEQ multiplex PCR; TCRdb keeps only in-frame clonotypes and omits some of them. Of about 4,800 clones detected, 85% to 90% appear once; the ten largest clones hold 5% to 6.5%. Specimen: unsorted PBMCs, collected 1.3 years after starting antiretroviral therapy. The receptors stem from a woman between 50 and 59 years old with HIV. The CDR3 runs from the conserved cysteine through the conserved F or W. Fields, in order: V gene, J gene, CDR3 protein.

>TRBV5-6|TRBJ2-5
CASSFGEGFGETQYF
>TRBV19|TRBJ1-6
CASSIRKSSYNSPLHF
>TRBV14|TRBJ1-4
CASSQLGGAVVDEKLFF
>TRBV5-1|TRBJ2-7
CASSSGTVNYEQYF
>TRBV7-8|TRBJ2-1
CASSLASSGGDNEQFF
>TRBV19|TRBJ2-7
CASRGSSYEQYF
>TRBV19|TRBJ1-1
CASTRSGQATEAFF
>TRBV5-4|TRBJ2-5
CASGRWQETQYF
>TRBV5-6|TRBJ1-2
CASSPGQVGYGYTF
>TRBV19|TRBJ1-2
CASSAGTGIWGYTF
>TRBV6-5|TRBJ1-6
CASSYSGQYNSPLHF
>TRBV4-1|TRBJ1-2
CASSQGGAVEGYTF
>TRBV5-1|TRBJ2-6
CASRPSSGANVLTF
>TRBV5-1|TRBJ1-3
CASSLGSGQGNTIYF
>TRBV5-6|TRBJ1-2
CASGPGPSYGYTF
>TRBV5-1|TRBJ1-6
CASSTRQGRIGSPLHF
>TRBV18|TRBJ1-1
CASSRTTGNTEAFF
>TRBV2|TRBJ1-5
CASTTGGHQPQHF
>TRBV9|TRBJ2-3
CASSIGGASSTDTQYF
>TRBV29-1|TRBJ1-5
CSVESRGLREPQHF
>TRBV18|TRBJ2-5
CASSRTGLGGLQETQYF
>TRBV19|TRBJ2-7
CASAKTEFLYEQYF
>TRBV7-7|TRBJ2-5
CASSLGGTEETQYF
>TRBV30|TRBJ1-4
CAWSVSDSPGEKLFF
>TRBV7-8|TRBJ1-5
CASSFTLGQGGNQPQHF
>TRBV7-3|TRBJ2-1
CASSWAATYNEQFF
>TRBV7-3|TRBJ2-3
CASSLLAGTSTDTQYF
>TRBV7-3|TRBJ2-2
CASSPQGGLDTGELFF
>TRBV5-4|TRBJ2-7
CASSYNRGRFAEQYF
>TRBV14|TRBJ2-1
CASSLAGTGGEQFF
>TRBV7-2|TRBJ2-5
CASSLADRTQETQYF
>TRBV30|TRBJ2-7
CAWSSRQTRAYEQYF
>TRBV5-1|TRBJ2-1
CASSPTPGREYNEQFF
>TRBV28|TRBJ2-1
CASSSQTGGGYNEQFF
>TRBV6-1|TRBJ1-4
CASSENRPLREKLFF
>TRBV27|TRBJ2-2
CASSSLAGTGELFF
>TRBV7-9|TRBJ1-4
CASSQGGQEELFF
>TRBV15|TRBJ2-3
CATSRGLAGADTQYF
>TRBV6-4|TRBJ2-3
CASSPGQGGTDTQYF
>TRBV5-1|TRBJ2-5
CASSSGTSGKETQYF
>TRBV14|TRBJ2-5
CASSQDAGGGPQETQYF
>TRBV5-5|TRBJ2-2
CASSPPNTGELFF
>TRBV20-1|TRBJ2-7
CSARDREQYF
>TRBV9|TRBJ2-3
CASSVRSRGSTDTQYF
>TRBV28|TRBJ1-3
CASSPPHYQLLGNTIYF
>TRBV6-5|TRBJ2-1
CASSYTSGGANEQFF
>TRBV28|TRBJ2-2
CASSLGTGGRGGTGELFF
>TRBV4-1|TRBJ2-1
CASSQDFARGYYNEQFF
>TRBV7-9|TRBJ2-3
CASSGPTSRSTDTQYF
>TRBV28|TRBJ1-5
CASSFPIERINQPQHF
>TRBV18|TRBJ1-1
CASSQGGMKNTEAFF
>TRBV14|TRBJ1-6
CASSQVTGGNSPLHF
>TRBV11-2|TRBJ2-3
CASSLARSGDTQYF
>TRBV2|TRBJ1-6
CASRFSNSPLHF